The 10 T cell receptor beta chains reported below all come from one sample, sequenced in a study of a mutant IDH1 vaccine in newly diagnosed glioma. Time point given: week 5, during vaccination. A single vaccine dose contained 300 ug of mutant IDH1 20-mer peptide, and topical imiquimod was used with it. Generated by immunoSEQ multiplex PCR, the TCRdb table keeps only in-frame clones and is missing some. The data contain approximately 26,000 clones, roughly 80% of them seen just once; the ten biggest clones take up about 7.2%. Antigens of these TCRs are unknown. Specimen: PBMCs, collected from a glioma patient whose treatment included an IDH1 peptide vaccine. Receptor source: a man aged 40-50 years with glioma. Some clones in this sample may be carry-over from other donors' samples.

This clone was seen more than once but under ten times. The CDR3 region has the DNA TGTGCCAGTAGTCCTCTGGACGGGGGCAATCAGCCCCAGCATTTT. Translation gives CASSPLDGGNQPQHF. The chain recombines TRBV19 with TRBJ1-5; the D is unclear. The CDR3 has 15 residues. Germline V gene lookup returns CDR1 LNHDA and CDR2 SQIVND (reference sequence). The ends were cut back, 5 bases at V and 2 bases at J, with 13 bases in the middle.

The chain joins TRBV6-1 to TRBJ2-5; D gene unclear. This CDR3 has 11 amino acids. Germline-derived CDR1 and CDR2 are MNHNS and SASEGT. Trimming stripped 2 bases from V and 7 bases from J, with 5 bases between. The CDR3 loop is CASSELGTQYF. In DNA form, the CDR3 reads TGTGCCAGCAGTGAACTAGGGACCCAGTACTTC.

This clone was recorded once. V and J are TRBV7-8 and TRBJ1-3; no reliable D call. The germline V gene has CDR1 SGHVS and CDR2 FQNEAQ. The CDR3 is made up of 13 amino acids. V was cut by 0 bases and J by 7 bases, with 7 bases left in between. CDR3 in DNA: TGTGCCAGCAGCTTAGCAGGGCGGAACACCATATATTTT. This translates into CASSLAGRNTIYF.

The chain recombines TRBV5-1 with TRBJ1-3, with 7 bases that match TRBD1. The germline V gene encodes CDR1 SGHRS and CDR2 YFSETQ. V was clipped by 0 bases and J by 1 base; unmatched bases: 10. The CDR3 is 18 residues long. This CDR3 reads CASSLGASGQYSGNTIYF. Here the CDR3 DNA reads TGCGCCAGCAGCTTGGGGGCCTCGGGACAGTATTCTGGAAACACCATATATTTT.

This clone was counted a few times. This chain connects TRBV20-1 to TRBJ2-2, with D unclear. Germline CDR1 reads DFQATT; CDR2 reads SNEGSKA (reference sequence). The CDR3 contains 11 residues. With 4 bases removed from V and 7 bases from J, the gap between germline ends came to 7 bases. This CDR3 reads CSAIGGGELFF. CDR3 DNA sequence: TGCAGTGCTATTGGCGGCGGGGAGCTGTTTTTT.

The rearrangement links TRBV6-6 to TRBJ1-5; possibly TRBD1 for D (5 bases). V was shortened by 4 bases and J by 3 bases, with 10 bases between the two germline ends. Germline CDR1 is MNHNY and CDR2 is SVGAGI (reference sequence). This CDR3 has 14 amino acids. For the CDR3, the DNA is TGTGCCAGCAGTTTTCAGGGCCCCAATCAGCCCCAGCATTTT. It specifies CASSFQGPNQPQHF.

This clone was detected a few times. The CDR3 DNA reads TGTGCCAGCAGCCTCTCCTACACAGGGTTTAGCAATCAGCCCCAGCATTTT. It is translated as CASSLSYTGFSNQPQHF. The V call is TRBV7-9, the J call TRBJ1-5; D might be TRBD1 (6 bases). V was cut by 5 bases and J by 0 bases, with 17 bases left in between. This CDR3 contains 17 residues. CDR1 and CDR2 (germline): SEHNR, FQNEAQ (reference sequence).

The chain couples TRBV29-1 to TRBJ1-2; tentatively, D is TRBD1 (6 bases). The CDR3 spans 14 residues. Germline V gene lookup returns CDR1 SQVTM and CDR2 ANQGSEA. The germline V and J ends were trimmed by 6 bases and 5 bases, with 19 bases remaining between them. As DNA, the CDR3 is TGCAGCGTCTCGATGGGGGGGGCAGGGTATGGCTACACCTTC. Translation: CSVSMGGAGYGYTF. Using reference TRBV29-1 and TRBJ1-2 for the parts outside the CDR3, the full variable domain is SAVISQKPSRDICQRGTSLTIQCQVDSQVTMMFWYRQQPGQSLTLIATANQGSEATYESGFVIDKFPISRPNLTFSTLTVSNMSPEDSSIYLCSVSMGGAGYGYTFGSGTRLTVV.

This clone rates as medium-sized. This chain uses TRBV2 with TRBJ2-2; the D gene is possibly TRBD2 (6 bases). V shed 4 bases and J shed 10 bases, with 16 bases lying between them. Germline V gene data show CDR1 as SNHLY and CDR2 as FYNNEI. The CDR3 contains 14 residues. CDR3 loop: CASSGEPGRQELFF. The CDR3 DNA is TGTGCCAGCAGTGGAGAGCCAGGGAGGCAGGAGCTGTTTTTT.

The chain recombines TRBV7-2 with TRBJ2-2, with D perhaps TRBD2 (5 bases). The CDR3 covers 15 residues. Per the germline V gene, CDR1 is SGHTA and CDR2 is FQGNSA. Trimming cost V 3 bases and J 3 bases, with 11 bases left between them. In DNA, the CDR3 is TGTGCCAGCAGCTTGTGGAGGTCGGACACCGGGGAGCTGTTTTTT. Amino acids: CASSLWRSDTGELFF.